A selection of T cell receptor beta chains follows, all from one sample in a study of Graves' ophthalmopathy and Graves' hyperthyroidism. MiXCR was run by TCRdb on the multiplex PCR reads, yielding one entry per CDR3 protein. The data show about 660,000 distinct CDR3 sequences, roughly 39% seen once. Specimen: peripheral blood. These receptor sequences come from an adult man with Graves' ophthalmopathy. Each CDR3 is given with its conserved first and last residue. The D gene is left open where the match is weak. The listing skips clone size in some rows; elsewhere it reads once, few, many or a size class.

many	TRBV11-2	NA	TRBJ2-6	CASSLGGTSHSGANVLTF	TGTGCCAGCAGCTTAGGCGGGACTTCTCACTCTGGGGCCAACGTCCTGACTTTC
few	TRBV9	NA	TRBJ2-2	CASSVDLRLTTGELFF	TGTGCCAGCAGCGTAGATCTGCGGTTGACCACCGGGGAGCTGTTTTTT
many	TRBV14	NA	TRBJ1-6	CASSPRGTVSPLHF	TGTGCCAGCAGCCCCCGAGGCACGGTCTCACCCCTCCACTTT
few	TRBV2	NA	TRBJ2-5	CASSARHRSQETQYF	TGTGCCAGCAGTGCCCGCCACAGATCACAAGAGACCCAGTACTTC
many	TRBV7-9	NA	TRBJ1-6	CASSLVGGGHSPLHF	TGTGCCAGCAGCTTAGTAGGCGGCGGGCATTCACCCCTCCACTTT
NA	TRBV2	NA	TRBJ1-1	CASVTANTEAFF	TGTGCCAGCGTTACAGCGAACACTGAAGCTTTCTTT
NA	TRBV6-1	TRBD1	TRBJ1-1	CASWGLGQGVMDTEAFF	TGTGCCAGCTGGGGACTGGGACAGGGAGTGATGGACACTGAAGCTTTCTTT
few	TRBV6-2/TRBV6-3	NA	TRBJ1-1	CASSEGRDTHLKSEAFF	TGTGCCAGCAGTGAAGGTAGGGACACGCACCTGAAATCTGAAGCTTTCTTT
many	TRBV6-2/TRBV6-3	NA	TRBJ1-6	CASSRNSPLHF	TGTGCCAGCAGCCGCAATTCACCCCTCCACTTT
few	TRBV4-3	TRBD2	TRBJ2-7	CASSQASGGETYEQYF	TGCGCCAGCAGCCAGGCAAGCGGGGGGGAAACCTACGAGCAGTACTTC
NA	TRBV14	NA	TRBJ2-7	CASSHPGRCEQYF	TGTGCCAGCAGCCATCCAGGACGATGCGAGCAGTACTTC
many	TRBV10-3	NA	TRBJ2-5	CAISEGETQYF	TGTGCCATCAGTGAAGGAGAGACCCAGTACTTC
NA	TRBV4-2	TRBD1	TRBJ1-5	CASSNAATGDNQPRHF	TGTGCCAGTAGCAACGCCGCTACAGGGGATAATCAGCCCCGGCATTTT
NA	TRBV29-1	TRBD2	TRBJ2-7	CSQAGGTYEQYF	TGCAGTCAAGCGGGGGGAACCTACGAGCAGTACTTC
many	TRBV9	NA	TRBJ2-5	CASSVAGETQYF	TGTGCCAGCAGCGTAGCGGGGGAGACCCAGTACTTC
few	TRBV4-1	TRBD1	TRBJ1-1	CASSQLKGTENTEAFF	TGCGCCAGCAGCCAGCTCAAGGGGACAGAGAACACTGAAGCTTTCTTT
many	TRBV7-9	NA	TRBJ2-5	CASSWLDPQETQYF	TGTGCCAGCAGCTGGCTTGACCCCCAAGAGACCCAGTACTTC
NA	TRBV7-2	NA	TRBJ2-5	CASSLSRVNGEAQYF	TGTGCCAGCAGCTTAAGCAGGGTAAATGGAGAGGCCCAGTACTTC
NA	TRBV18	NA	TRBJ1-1	CASSPYRSGTEAFF	TGTGCCAGCTCACCCTATCGGTCGGGCACTGAAGCTTTCTTT
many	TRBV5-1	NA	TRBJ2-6	CASSLEGHHSGANVLTF	TGCGCCAGCAGTCTGGAGGGACACCACTCTGGGGCCAACGTCCTGACTTTC
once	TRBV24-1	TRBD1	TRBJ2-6	CATSSLSRGIDRAGANVLTF	TGTGCCACCAGCAGCCTTAGTAGGGGGATTGACAGGGCTGGGGCCAACGTCCTGACTTTC
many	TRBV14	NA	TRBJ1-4	CASSHPYGADGKLFF	TGTGCCAGCAGCCACCCATACGGTGCAGATGGTAAACTGTTTTTT
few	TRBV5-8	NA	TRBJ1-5	CASSLRGLGNQPQHF	TGTGCCAGCAGCTTACGAGGGCTTGGGAATCAGCCCCAGCATTTT
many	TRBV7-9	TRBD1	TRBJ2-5	CASSLGQGETQYF	TGCGCCAGCAGCTTGGGACAGGGAGAGACCCAGTACTTC
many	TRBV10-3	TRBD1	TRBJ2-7	CAIRSGTGEREQYF	TGTGCCATCAGATCCGGGACAGGGGAGCGCGAGCAGTACTTC
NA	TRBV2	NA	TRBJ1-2	CASRAQGDYGYTF	TGTGCCAGCAGAGCTCAGGGAGACTATGGCTACACCTTC
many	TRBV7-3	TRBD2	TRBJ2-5	CASSSGLKGTQYF	TGTGCCAGCAGCTCGGGACTAAAGGGGACCCAGTACTTC
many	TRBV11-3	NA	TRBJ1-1	CASSLEETEAFF	TGTGCCAGCAGCTTGGAGGAGACTGAAGCTTTCTTT
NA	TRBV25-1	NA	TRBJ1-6	CASSEYEGVYGNSPLHF	TGTGCCAGCAGTGAATATGAGGGAGTTTATGGTAATTCACCCCTCCACTTT
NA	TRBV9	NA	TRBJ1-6	CASSVEGTPLHF	TGTGCCAGCAGCGTGGAGGGGACACCCCTCCACTTT
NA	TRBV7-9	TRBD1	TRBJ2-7	CASSLRFGTGSEQYF	TGTGCCAGCAGCTTACGGTTCGGGACAGGCAGTGAGCAGTACTTC
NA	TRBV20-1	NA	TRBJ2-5	CSAMRGETQYF	TGCAGTGCTATGAGAGGGGAGACCCAGTACTTC
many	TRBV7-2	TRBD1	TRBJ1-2	CASSSGQEGYYGYTF	TGTGCCAGCAGCTCGGGACAGGAGGGGTACTATGGCTACACCTTC
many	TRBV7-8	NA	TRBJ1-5	CASSSGGVGRNQPQHF	TGTGCCAGCAGCTCCGGAGGGGTTGGCCGAAATCAGCCCCAGCATTTT
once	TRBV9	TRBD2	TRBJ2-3	CASSFTSGGFTDTQYF	TGTGCCAGCAGCTTCACTAGCGGGGGGTTCACAGATACGCAGTATTTT
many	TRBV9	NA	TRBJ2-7	CASSPSPRDEQYF	TGTGCCAGCAGCCCTAGTCCGCGCGACGAGCAGTACTTC
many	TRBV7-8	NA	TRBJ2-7	CASSKDKFYEQYF	TGTGCCAGCAGCAAGGACAAGTTCTACGAGCAGTACTTC
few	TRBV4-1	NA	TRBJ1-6	CASSQERFRYHSPLHF	TGCGCCAGCAGCCAAGAAAGGTTTCGTTATCATTCACCCCTCCACTTT
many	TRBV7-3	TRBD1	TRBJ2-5	CASSSQGGQETQYF	TGTGCCAGCAGCTCACAGGGGGGCCAAGAGACCCAGTACTTC
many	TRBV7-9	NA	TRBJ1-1	CASSLLAMNTEAFF	TGTGCCAGCAGCTTACTGGCCATGAACACTGAAGCTTTCTTT
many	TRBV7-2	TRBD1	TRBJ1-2	CASTPGTGRVNYGYTF	TGTGCCAGCACCCCGGGGACAGGACGTGTTAACTATGGCTACACCTTC
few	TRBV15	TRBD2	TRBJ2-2	CATGGRVTGELFF	TGTGCCACCGGCGGGAGGGTCACCGGGGAGCTGTTTTTT
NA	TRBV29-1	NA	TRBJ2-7	CSRGVGRYEQYF	TGCAGCAGGGGGGTCGGGCGCTACGAGCAGTACTTC
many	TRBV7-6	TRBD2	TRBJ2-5	CASSLGFPSGRGETQYF	TGTGCCAGCAGCTTAGGATTCCCTAGCGGGAGGGGAGAGACCCAGTACTTC
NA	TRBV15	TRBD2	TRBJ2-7	CATSSFTGRDSQYF	TGTGCCACCAGCAGCTTCACGGGGAGGGACTCCCAGTACTTC
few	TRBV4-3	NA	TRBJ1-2	CASSQDPGVLFGYTF	TGCGCCAGCAGCCAAGATCCAGGGGTCTTATTTGGCTACACCTTC
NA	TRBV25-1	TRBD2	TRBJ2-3	CASSEGVAGDTDTQYF	TGTGCCAGCAGTGAAGGGGTAGCGGGCGACACAGATACGCAGTATTTT
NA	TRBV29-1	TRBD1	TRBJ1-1	CSVEDTGDTEAFF	TGCAGCGTTGAAGATACAGGGGACACTGAAGCTTTCTTT
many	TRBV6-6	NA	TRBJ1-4	CASSSGEGGKLFF	TGTGCCAGCAGTTCGGGGGAAGGGGGAAAACTGTTTTTT
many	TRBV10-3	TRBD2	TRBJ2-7	CAISDPGLAGVEQYF	TGTGCCATCAGTGACCCGGGACTAGCGGGAGTCGAGCAGTACTTC
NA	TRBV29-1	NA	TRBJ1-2	CSVRGGTGYTF	TGCAGCGTCCGAGGGGGAACGGGCTACACCTTC
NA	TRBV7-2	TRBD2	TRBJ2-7	CASSLTAGNNYEQYF	TGTGCCAGCAGCTTAACAGCGGGGAATAACTACGAGCAGTACTTC
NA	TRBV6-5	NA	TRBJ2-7	CASSPWGESSYEQYF	TGTGCCAGCAGTCCCTGGGGGGAATCATCCTACGAGCAGTACTTC
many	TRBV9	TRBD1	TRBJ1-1	CASSERWTGGAFF	TGTGCCAGCAGCGAGCGATGGACAGGTGGAGCTTTCTTT
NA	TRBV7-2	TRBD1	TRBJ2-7	CASSPRGQGFLLYEQYF	TGTGCCAGCAGCCCTAGAGGACAGGGGTTTCTATTGTACGAGCAGTACTTC
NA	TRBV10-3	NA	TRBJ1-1	CAIWAGDTEAFF	TGTGCCATCTGGGCAGGGGACACTGAAGCTTTCTTT